One sample yielded the 30 T cell receptor beta chains listed below, sequenced in a study of vaccination effects on CD4 cells after COVID-19. ViraFEST assay sequencing came after antigen-specific CD4+ T cells were expanded with viral peptide pools. Having been cultured for roughly 11 days, the cells underwent CD4+ T cell isolation. Participants got two doses of BNT162b2 or mRNA-1273 vaccine. Measured with immunoSEQ multiplex PCR; TCRdb has only the in-frame clones, and not every one. The sample records 20,000 to 30,000 clones, roughly three quarters being singletons. These TCRs are of unknown antigen specificity. The sample consisted of CD4+ T cells from PBMCs cultured with SARS-CoV-2 spike peptides, taken after COVID-19 vaccination. These receptors all stem from a human donor who received a COVID-19 vaccine.

This rearrangement joins TRBV27 to TRBJ2-3, with 10 bases lining up with TRBD2. With 3 bases clipped from V and 3 bases from J, the junction kept 6 bases outside the gene matches. CDR3 length: 16 residues. Germline-derived CDR1 and CDR2 are MNHEY and SMNVEV (reference sequence). The CDR3: CASSFSGGLATDTQYF. Written as DNA, the CDR3 is TGTGCCAGCAGTTTTTCCGGGGGACTAGCGACAGATACGCAGTATTTT.

This chain uses TRBV6-6 with TRBJ1-2; the match to TRBD1 covers 9 bases. This CDR3 has 14 residues. Trimming removed 8 bases from V and 2 bases from J; junction bases left unmatched: 6. Germline values: CDR1 MNHNY, CDR2 SVGAGI (reference sequence). This chain's CDR3 is CASRGTGNNYGYTF. The CDR3 DNA sequence: TGTGCCAGCCGGGGGACAGGGAACAACTATGGCTACACCTTC.

This clone has only one observation. The rearrangement joins TRBV6-4 to TRBJ2-1, with a weak D call TRBD1 (5 bases). This CDR3 has 16 residues. Germline CDR1 is MRHNA and CDR2 is SNTAGT. V lost 0 bases and J lost 6, with 15 bases in between. DNA of the CDR3: TGTGCCAGCAGTGACTCGGGGCGTAGTATCAGCAATGAGCAGTTCTTC. As protein: CASSDSGRSISNEQFF.

This clone has a handful of counts. The chain carries TRBV2 and TRBJ1-1; D might be TRBD1 (5 bases). Trimming removed 7 bases at V and 1 base at J, with 13 bases between. The CDR3 is 14 residues long. Per the germline V gene, CDR1 is SNHLY and CDR2 is FYNNEI. CDR3 DNA: TGTGCCAGCAACAGCAGGGCCGGGAACACTGAAGCTTTCTTT. Translation: CASNSRAGNTEAFF.

The chain has TRBV5-1 and TRBJ2-2; 10 bases line up with TRBD2. This CDR3 has 15 amino acids. Looked up from germline, CDR1 is SGHRS and CDR2 is YFSETQ. Germline trimming cut 4 bases from V and 3 bases from J; bases unmatched to any gene: 3. Here the CDR3 DNA reads TGCGCCAGCAGCACCGGGACTAGCGACACCGGGGAGCTGTTTTTT. Translated, it gives CASSTGTSDTGELFF.

This clone was seen a handful of times. V and J are TRBV2 and TRBJ2-7, with 14 bases identical to TRBD2. V lost 3 bases to trimming and J lost 4 bases; unmatched junction nucleotides: 5. The CDR3 loop spans 16 amino acids. CDR1 SNHLY and CDR2 FYNNEI come from the germline V gene. CDR3 in amino acids: CASSDGGTSGGYEQYF. CDR3 sequence (DNA): TGTGCCAGCAGTGATGGGGGGACTAGCGGGGGTTACGAGCAGTACTTC.

This chain joins TRBV23-1 and TRBJ1-5, with a tentative D call TRBD1 (5 bases). TRBV23-1 is annotated as an ORF whose role is uncertain. V lost 3 bases to trimming and J lost 1 base, with 31 bases between them. The CDR3 is made up of 22 amino acids. CDR3 sequence (DNA): TGCGCCAGCAGTCAGCGCCCCCTCCCTCACCGGGACCCTAAACCCAGCAATCAGCCCCAGCATTTT. It is translated as CASSQRPLPHRDPKPSNQPQHF.

The genes are TRBV27 and TRBJ2-7; D not resolved. Germline V gene sequence: CDR1 MNHEY, CDR2 SMNVEV (reference sequence). V was cut by 4 bases and J by 5 bases, with 21 bases left in between. The length of the CDR3 is 16 residues. In nucleotides, the CDR3 is TGTGCCAGCAGTTACTTGGACCGCCGCCCCCTTGACGAGCAGTACTTC. Protein product: CASSYLDRRPLDEQYF.

The chain uses TRBV5-1 and TRBJ2-3, with 12 positions matching TRBD2. This CDR3 comprises 20 residues. The trim removed 4 bases at V and 2 bases at J, leaving 17 bases unmatched. CDR1 is SGHRS, CDR2 YFSETQ, per germline. The CDR3 coding sequence is TGCGCCAGCAGCCTCGACGGGTTTACTAGCGGGAGGACAACCACAGATACGCAGTATTTT. Protein sequence: CASSLDGFTSGRTTTDTQYF.

This clone was counted a single time. The rearrangement uses TRBV19 and TRBJ1-1; 7 nucleotides agree with TRBD1. The CDR3 has 14 amino acids. V was clipped by 7 bases and J by 2 bases; unmatched bases: 7. Per the germline V gene, CDR1 is LNHDA and CDR2 is SQIVND (reference sequence). The CDR3 coding sequence is TGTGCCAGTAACCCGACAGGGTTTAACACTGAAGCTTTCTTT. Translating it yields CASNPTGFNTEAFF. Using reference TRBV19 and TRBJ1-1 for the parts outside the CDR3, the full variable domain is DGGITQSPKYLFRKEGQNVTLSCEQNLNHDAMYWYRQDPGQGLRLIYYSQIVNDFQKGDIAEGYSVSREKKESFPLTVTSAQKNPTAFYLCASNPTGFNTEAFFGQGTRLTVV.

The CDR3 coding sequence is TGTGCCAGTAGTATAGAACGGGTCTCCACCGGGGAGCTGTTTTTT. It yields the protein CASSIERVSTGELFF. The chain recombines TRBV19 with TRBJ2-2, with D unresolved. Trimming left V 0 bases short and J 4 bases short, with 9 bases between. Germline CDR1 LNHDA, CDR2 SQIVND (reference sequence). The CDR3 spans 15 residues. Full variable domain (missing parts from reference TRBV19 and TRBJ2-2): DGGITQSPKYLFRKEGQNVTLSCEQNLNHDAMYWYRQDPGQGLRLIYYSQIVNDFQKGDIAEGYSVSREKKESFPLTVTSAQKNPTAFYLCASSIERVSTGELFFGEGSRLTVL.

The J gene is TRBJ2-2, the V gene TRBV5-1; no clear D. CDR1 and CDR2 from the germline V gene are SGHRS and YFSETQ. The length of the CDR3 is 15 residues. Trimming cost V 0 bases and J 0 bases, with 6 bases left between them. The CDR3: CASSLDPTNTGELFF. CDR3 coding DNA: TGCGCCAGCAGCTTGGACCCTACGAACACCGGGGAGCTGTTTTTT. Combining the CDR3 with reference TRBV5-1 and TRBJ2-2 gives the whole variable domain KAGVTQTPRYLIKTRGQQVTLSCSPISGHRSVSWYQQTPGQGLQFLFEYFSETQRNKGNFPGRFSGRQFSNSRSEMNVSTLELGDSALYLCASSLDPTNTGELFFGEGSRLTVL.

The chain has TRBV7-2 and TRBJ1-1; possible D gene TRBD1, 5 bases. Trimming stripped 3 bases from V and 5 bases from J, with 10 bases between. The CDR3 runs 13 residues. CDR1 is SGHTA and CDR2 is FQGNSA in the germline V gene. The CDR3 DNA reads TGTGCCAGCAGCTTTCAGGGAGAAACTGAAGCTTTCTTT. It encodes CASSFQGETEAFF.

This clone was seen only once. The chain uses TRBV27 and TRBJ2-1; D gene ambiguous. This CDR3 is 14 amino acids long. V was cut by 7 bases and J by 2 bases, with 12 bases left in between. Germline assignment: CDR1 MNHEY and CDR2 SMNVEV (reference sequence). The CDR3 spells CASIARPAYNEQFF. The CDR3, as DNA: TGTGCCAGCATCGCACGACCTGCCTACAATGAGCAGTTCTTC.

The V call is TRBV19, the J call TRBJ2-3; 7 bases fit TRBD2. From germline, CDR1 is LNHDA and CDR2 SQIVND (reference sequence). The trim removed 7 bases at V and 14 bases at J, leaving 15 bases unmatched. This CDR3 comprises 13 residues. Written as DNA, the CDR3 is TGTGCCAGTATAGCGGACGGGGACTATTCCCCGTATTTT. Protein product: CASIADGDYSPYF. Using reference TRBV19 and TRBJ2-3 for the parts outside the CDR3, the full variable domain is DGGITQSPKYLFRKEGQNVTLSCEQNLNHDAMYWYRQDPGQGLRLIYYSQIVNDFQKGDIAEGYSVSREKKESFPLTVTSAQKNPTAFYLCASIADGDYSPYFGPGTRLTVL.

This sequence joins TRBV6-4 and TRBJ2-3, with 7 bases that match TRBD2. The J segment lost 3 bases and the V segment lost 0 bases, leaving 6 bases of the junction unmatched. Germline CDR1 and CDR2: MRHNA and SNTAGT. CDR3 length equals 16 residues. The CDR3 bases are TGTGCCAGCAGTGACTCGGCGGGAGCGGAGACAGATACGCAGTATTTT. Translation gives CASSDSAGAETDTQYF.

The rearrangement joins TRBV5-8 to TRBJ2-7; D might be TRBD1 (6 bases). The V gene lost 0 bases and the J gene lost 2 bases, with 9 bases spanning the gap. This CDR3 has 14 amino acids. From germline, CDR1 is SGHTS and CDR2 YDEGEE. Here the CDR3 reads CASSLGQATYEQYF. Written as DNA, the CDR3 is TGTGCCAGCAGCTTGGGACAGGCTACCTACGAGCAGTACTTC.

The chain is built from TRBV12-3 or TRBV12-4 and TRBJ2-5; D uncertain. V was clipped by 4 bases and J by 4 bases, with 10 bases between them. The CDR3 has 13 amino acids. CDR3 in amino acids: CASSSNSVETQYF. DNA for the CDR3: TGTGCCAGCAGTTCGAATAGTGTAGAGACCCAGTACTTC.

The rearrangement joins TRBV12-3 or TRBV12-4 to TRBJ1-4; D gene unclear. The germline V and J ends were trimmed by 3 bases and 7 bases, with 3 bases remaining between them. The CDR3 spans 11 residues. CDR3: CASSLGEKLFF. The CDR3 DNA reads as TGTGCCAGCAGTTTGGGTGAAAAACTGTTTTTT.

The rearrangement joins TRBV14 to TRBJ2-1; 7 nucleotides agree with TRBD2. The CDR3 loop spans 12 amino acids. The V segment lost 4 bases and the J segment 7 bases; nucleotides outside the gene matches: 1. The germline V gene has CDR1 SGHDN and CDR2 FVKESK. The CDR3 sequence: CASSRGGNEQFF. CDR3 in DNA: TGTGCCAGCAGCCGGGGGGGTAATGAGCAGTTCTTC.

In this sample, this clone turned up once. CDR3 coding DNA: TGTGCCAGCAGTGAGCGGGAGAGCTCCTACAATGAGCAGTTCTTC. Its translation is CASSERESSYNEQFF. V usage is TRBV6-4 and J usage is TRBJ2-1; 7 bases fit TRBD2. With 3 bases clipped from V and 0 bases from J, the junction kept 2 bases outside the gene matches. The CDR3 loop spans 15 amino acids. From germline, CDR1 is MRHNA and CDR2 SNTAGT.

Only one count was recorded for this clone. The rearrangement joins TRBV5-5 to TRBJ2-2, with D perhaps matching TRBD1 (5 bases). The length of the CDR3 is 14 residues. The V and J ends lost 3 bases and 4 bases respectively, with 10 bases between them. The germline CDR1 and CDR2 sequences are SGHKS and YYEKEE (reference sequence). Here the CDR3 reads CASSSQGSTGELFF. The DNA of the CDR3 is TGTGCCAGCAGCTCCCAGGGATCCACCGGGGAGCTGTTTTTT.

This clone was detected only a few times. The V call is TRBV3-1 (or the pseudogene TRBV3-2), the J call TRBJ1-6, with TRBD1 identical over 9 bases. The junction had 19 bases not matched to a gene; V was cut back by 4 bases and J by 0 bases. Germline CDR1 and CDR2: LGHDT and YNNKEL (reference sequence). The CDR3 sequence is 22 residues long. The CDR3 spells CASSRKSGVGTGLSSYNSPLHF. The CDR3 coding sequence is TGTGCCAGCAGCCGAAAATCGGGGGTGGGGACAGGGTTGAGCTCCTATAATTCACCCCTCCACTTT.

The chain couples TRBV18 to TRBJ2-5; TRBD2 agrees at 11 bases. This CDR3 region has 16 residues. With 3 bases clipped from V and 4 bases from J, the junction kept 7 bases outside the gene matches. Germline-derived CDR1 and CDR2 are KGHSH and LQKENI. CDR3 sequence reads: CASSPRLAGNGETQYF. The CDR3 DNA follows: TGTGCCAGCTCACCGCGACTAGCGGGAAACGGAGAGACCCAGTACTTC.

The chain recombines TRBV7-2 with TRBJ1-6; the D is unclear. The V end was cut by 6 bases, the J end by 0 bases, with 12 bases between. CDR3 length: 16 residues. From germline, CDR1 is SGHTA and CDR2 FQGNSA. The chain's CDR3 is CASRGRLSSYNSPLHF. The CDR3 DNA is TGTGCCAGCAGAGGACGGTTGAGCTCCTATAATTCACCCCTCCACTTT.

J is TRBJ1-1 and V is TRBV15; 7 bases map to TRBD1. The J segment lost 1 base and the V segment lost 5 bases, leaving 4 bases of the junction unmatched. This CDR3 is built from 14 residues. Germline V gene data show CDR1 as LNHNV and CDR2 as YYDKDF (reference sequence). CDR3 region: CATSLRQGNTEAFF. For the CDR3, the DNA is TGTGCCACCAGCCTACGACAGGGGAACACTGAAGCTTTCTTT. Based on the CDR3 plus reference TRBV15 and TRBJ1-1, the full variable domain is DAMVIQNPRYQVTQFGKPVTLSCSQTLNHNVMYWYQQKSSQAPKLLFHYYDKDFNNEADTPDNFQSRRPNTSFCFLDIRSPGLGDTAMYLCATSLRQGNTEAFFGQGTRLTVV.

This sequence joins TRBV12-3 or TRBV12-4 and TRBJ2-7; D is possibly TRBD2 (5 bases). Trimming stripped 2 bases from V and 4 bases from J, with 6 bases between. The CDR3 has 12 amino acids. The CDR3 spells CASSLRGYEQYF. As DNA, the CDR3 is TGTGCCAGCAGTTTACGGGGATACGAGCAGTACTTC.

The V gene is TRBV7-9, the J gene TRBJ2-7, with D unresolved. Trimming removed 5 bases at V and 7 bases at J, with 12 bases between. Germline V gene data show CDR1 as SEHNR and CDR2 as FQNEAQ (reference sequence). The CDR3 loop spans 12 amino acids. The CDR3 DNA follows: TGTGCCAGCAGCACAACCACGCAAGAGCAGTACTTC. This translates into CASSTTTQEQYF.

The V call is TRBV11-2, the J call TRBJ2-2, with D unresolved. Looked up from germline, CDR1 is SGHAT and CDR2 is FQNNGV. V was trimmed by 7 bases and J by 5 bases, leaving 17 bases between them. The CDR3 is 15 amino acids. The chain's CDR3 is CASILGPIRTGELFF. CDR3 bases: TGTGCCAGCATTCTAGGGCCGATTCGGACCGGGGAGCTGTTTTTT.

V gene TRBV5-4 combines with J gene TRBJ1-3; D not certain. V shed 0 bases and J shed 2 bases, with 9 bases lying between them. CDR1 is SGHNT and CDR2 is YYREEE in the germline V gene (reference sequence). The CDR3 has 15 residues. In DNA form, the CDR3 reads TGTGCCAGCAGCTTGGGCGGTCAGACTGGAAACACCATATATTTT. Protein sequence: CASSLGGQTGNTIYF.